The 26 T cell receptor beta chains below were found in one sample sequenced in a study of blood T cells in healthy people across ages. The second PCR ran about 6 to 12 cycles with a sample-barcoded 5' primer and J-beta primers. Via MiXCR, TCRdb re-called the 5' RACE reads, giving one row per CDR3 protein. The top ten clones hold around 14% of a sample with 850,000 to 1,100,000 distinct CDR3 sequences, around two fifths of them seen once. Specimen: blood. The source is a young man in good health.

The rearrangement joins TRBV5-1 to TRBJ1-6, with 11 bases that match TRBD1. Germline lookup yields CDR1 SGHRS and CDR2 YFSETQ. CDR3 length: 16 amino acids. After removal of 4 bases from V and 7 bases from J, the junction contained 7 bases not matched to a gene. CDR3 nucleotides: TGCGCCAGCAGCCCGAAAGGGACAGGGGGGAATTCACCCCTCCACTTT. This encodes CASSPKGTGGNSPLHF. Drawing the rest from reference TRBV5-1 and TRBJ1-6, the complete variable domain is KAGVTQTPRYLIKTRGQQVTLSCSPISGHRSVSWYQQTPGQGLQFLFEYFSETQRNKGNFPGRFSGRQFSNSRSEMNVSTLELGDSALYLCASSPKGTGGNSPLHFGNGTRLTVT.

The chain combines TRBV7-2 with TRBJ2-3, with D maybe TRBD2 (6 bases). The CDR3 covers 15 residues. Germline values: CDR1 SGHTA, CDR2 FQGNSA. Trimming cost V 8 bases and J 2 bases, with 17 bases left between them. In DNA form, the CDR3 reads TGTGCCAGCGGTCGGGACTCCAAAATCACAGATACGCAGTATTTT. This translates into CASGRDSKITDTQYF.

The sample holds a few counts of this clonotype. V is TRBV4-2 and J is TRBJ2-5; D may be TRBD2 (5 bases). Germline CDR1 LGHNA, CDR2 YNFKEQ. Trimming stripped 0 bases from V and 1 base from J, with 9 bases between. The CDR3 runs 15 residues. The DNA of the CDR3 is TGTGCCAGCAGCCAAGACCCGAGGGCCCAAGAGACCCAGTACTTC. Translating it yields CASSQDPRAQETQYF.

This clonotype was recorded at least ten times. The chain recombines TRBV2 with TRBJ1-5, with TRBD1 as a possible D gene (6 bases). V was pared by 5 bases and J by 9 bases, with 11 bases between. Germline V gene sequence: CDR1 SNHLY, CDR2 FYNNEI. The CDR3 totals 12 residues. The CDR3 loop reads CASSPQGWPQHF. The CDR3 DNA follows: TGTGCCAGCAGTCCACAGGGTTGGCCCCAGCATTTT.

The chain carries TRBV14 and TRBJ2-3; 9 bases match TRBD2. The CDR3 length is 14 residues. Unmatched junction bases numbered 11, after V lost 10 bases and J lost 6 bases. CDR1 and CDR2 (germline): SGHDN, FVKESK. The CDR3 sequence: CATSQRGVTDTQYF. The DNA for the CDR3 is TGTGCCACCTCTCAGCGGGGGGTTACCGATACGCAGTATTTT.

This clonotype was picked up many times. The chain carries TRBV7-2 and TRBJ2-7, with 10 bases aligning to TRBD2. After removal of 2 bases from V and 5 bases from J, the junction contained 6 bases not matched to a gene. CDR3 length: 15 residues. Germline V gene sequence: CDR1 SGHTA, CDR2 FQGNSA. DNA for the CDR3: TGTGCCAGCAGCTTAATGATCCTAGCGGGGGACGAGCAGTACTTC. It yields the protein CASSLMILAGDEQYF.

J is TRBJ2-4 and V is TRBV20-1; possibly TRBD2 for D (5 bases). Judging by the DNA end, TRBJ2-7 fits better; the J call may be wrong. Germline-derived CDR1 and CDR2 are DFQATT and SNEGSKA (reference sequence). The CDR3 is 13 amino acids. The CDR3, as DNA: TGCAGTGCTCGAGGAGGCGGACCCTACGAGCAGTACTTC. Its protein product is CSARGGGPYEQYF.

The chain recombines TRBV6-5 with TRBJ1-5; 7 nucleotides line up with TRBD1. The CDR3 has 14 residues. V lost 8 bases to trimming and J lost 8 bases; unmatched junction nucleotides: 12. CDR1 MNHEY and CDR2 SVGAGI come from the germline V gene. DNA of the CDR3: TGTGCCAGCTGGGTAACAGGGGTTAGGGAGCCCCAGCATTTT. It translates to CASWVTGVREPQHF.

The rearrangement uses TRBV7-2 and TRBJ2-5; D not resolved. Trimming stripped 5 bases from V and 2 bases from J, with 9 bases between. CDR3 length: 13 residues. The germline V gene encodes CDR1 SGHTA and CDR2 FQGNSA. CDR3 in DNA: TGTGCCAGCAGCCAGGCCTATCAAGAGACCCAGTACTTC. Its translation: CASSQAYQETQYF.

The CDR3 nucleotides are TGTGCCAGCAGCTCCTCGTCTGGGGAGCAGTACTTC. Encoded protein: CASSSSSGEQYF. V is TRBV7-2 and J is TRBJ2-5; maybe TRBD2 (5 bases). Between the trimmed V and J ends, which lost 4 bases and 11 bases, there was a span of 14 bases. The CDR3 runs 12 residues. Per germline, CDR1 SGHTA and CDR2 FQGNSA.

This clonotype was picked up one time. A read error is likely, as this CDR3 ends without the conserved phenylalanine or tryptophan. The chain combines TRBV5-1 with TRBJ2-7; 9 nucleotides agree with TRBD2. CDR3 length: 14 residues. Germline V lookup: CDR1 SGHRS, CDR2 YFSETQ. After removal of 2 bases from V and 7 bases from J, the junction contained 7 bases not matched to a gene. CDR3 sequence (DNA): TGCGCCAGCAGCTTCTTTAGCGGGGGCAGTGAGCAGTACATA. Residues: CASSFFSGGSEQYI.

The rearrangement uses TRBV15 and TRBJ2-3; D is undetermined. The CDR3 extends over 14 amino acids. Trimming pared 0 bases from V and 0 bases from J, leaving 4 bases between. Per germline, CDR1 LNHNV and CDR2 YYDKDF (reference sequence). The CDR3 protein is CATSRDTSTDTQYF. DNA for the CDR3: TGTGCCACCAGCAGAGATACTAGCACAGATACGCAGTATTTT.

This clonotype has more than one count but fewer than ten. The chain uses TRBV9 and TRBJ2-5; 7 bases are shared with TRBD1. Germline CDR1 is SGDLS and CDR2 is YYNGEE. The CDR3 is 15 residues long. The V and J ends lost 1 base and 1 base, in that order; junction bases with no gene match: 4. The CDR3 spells CASSVSTGSQETQYF. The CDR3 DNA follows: TGTGCCAGCAGCGTATCGACAGGGAGCCAAGAGACCCAGTACTTC.

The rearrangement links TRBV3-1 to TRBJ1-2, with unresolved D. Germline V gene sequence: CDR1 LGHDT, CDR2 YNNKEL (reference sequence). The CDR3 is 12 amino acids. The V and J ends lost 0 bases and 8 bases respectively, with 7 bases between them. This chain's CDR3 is CASSQDLGGYTF. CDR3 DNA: TGTGCCAGCAGCCAAGATCTCGGAGGCTACACCTTC.

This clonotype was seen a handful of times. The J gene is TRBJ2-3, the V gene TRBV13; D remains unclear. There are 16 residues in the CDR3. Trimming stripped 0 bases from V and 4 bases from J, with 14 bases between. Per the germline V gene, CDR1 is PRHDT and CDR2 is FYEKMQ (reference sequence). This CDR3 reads CASSLGRRLTPDTQYF. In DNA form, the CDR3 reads TGTGCCAGCAGCTTAGGCAGGCGTTTAACCCCAGATACGCAGTATTTT.

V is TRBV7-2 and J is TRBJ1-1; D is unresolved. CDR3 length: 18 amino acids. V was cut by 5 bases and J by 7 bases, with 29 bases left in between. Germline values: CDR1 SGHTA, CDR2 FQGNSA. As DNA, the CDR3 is TGTGCCAGCAGCCCTCGGGGAGGGAAACACCTTTGGAGCATTGAAGCTTTCTTT. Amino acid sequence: CASSPRGGKHLWSIEAFF.

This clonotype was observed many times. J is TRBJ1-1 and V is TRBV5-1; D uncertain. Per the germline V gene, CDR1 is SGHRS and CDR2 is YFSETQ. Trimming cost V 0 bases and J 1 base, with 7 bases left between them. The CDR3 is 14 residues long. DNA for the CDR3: TGCGCCAGCAGCTTGGCGGGTCCGAACACTGAAGCTTTCTTT. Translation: CASSLAGPNTEAFF.

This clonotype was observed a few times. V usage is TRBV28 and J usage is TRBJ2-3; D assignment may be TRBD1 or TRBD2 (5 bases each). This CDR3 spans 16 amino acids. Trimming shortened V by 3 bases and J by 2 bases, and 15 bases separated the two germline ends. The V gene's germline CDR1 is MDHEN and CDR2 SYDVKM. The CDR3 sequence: CASSFTPGRFTDTQYF. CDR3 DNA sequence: TGTGCCAGCAGTTTCACCCCGGGACGGTTCACAGATACGCAGTATTTT. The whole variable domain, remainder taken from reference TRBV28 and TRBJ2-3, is DVKVTQSSRYLVKRTGEKVFLECVQDMDHENMFWYRQDPGLGLRLIYFSYDVKMKEKGDIPEGYSVSREKKERFSLILESASTNQTSMYLCASSFTPGRFTDTQYFGPGTRLTVL.

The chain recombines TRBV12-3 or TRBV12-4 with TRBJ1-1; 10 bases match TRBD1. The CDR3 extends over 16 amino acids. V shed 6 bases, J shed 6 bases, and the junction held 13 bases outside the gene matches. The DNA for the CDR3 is TGTGCCAGCAGCCACAACCGGGACAGGGGTTCGGCTGAAGCTTTCTTT. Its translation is CASSHNRDRGSAEAFF.

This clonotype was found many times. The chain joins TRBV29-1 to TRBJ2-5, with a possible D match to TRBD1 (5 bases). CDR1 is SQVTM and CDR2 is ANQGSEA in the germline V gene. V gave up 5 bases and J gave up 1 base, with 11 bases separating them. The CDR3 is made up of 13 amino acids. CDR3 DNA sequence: TGCAGCGTTAGGGGCAGGGCCCAAGAGACCCAGTACTTC. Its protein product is CSVRGRAQETQYF.

The chain's CDR3 is CSARDRGPSATNEKLFF. CDR3 nucleotide sequence: TGCAGCGCACGGGACAGGGGGCCCTCAGCAACTAATGAAAAACTGTTTTTT. V is TRBV29-1 and J is TRBJ1-4; 12 nucleotides match TRBD1. The CDR3 is 17 amino acids. The trim removed 7 bases at V and 0 bases at J, leaving 9 bases unmatched. Germline lookup yields CDR1 SQVTM and CDR2 ANQGSEA. The full variable domain, with the rest looked up from reference TRBV29-1 and TRBJ1-4, is SAVISQKPSRDICQRGTSLTIQCQVDSQVTMMFWYRQQPGQSLTLIATANQGSEATYESGFVIDKFPISRPNLTFSTLTVSNMSPEDSSIYLCSARDRGPSATNEKLFFGSGTQLSVL.

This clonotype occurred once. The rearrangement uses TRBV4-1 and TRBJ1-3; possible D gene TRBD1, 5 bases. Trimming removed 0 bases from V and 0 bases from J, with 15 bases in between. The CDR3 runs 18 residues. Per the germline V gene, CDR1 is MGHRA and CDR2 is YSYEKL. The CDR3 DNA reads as TGCGCCAGCAGCCAAGAAGTAACAGGAGCCGCCTCTGGAAACACCATATATTTT. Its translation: CASSQEVTGAASGNTIYF.

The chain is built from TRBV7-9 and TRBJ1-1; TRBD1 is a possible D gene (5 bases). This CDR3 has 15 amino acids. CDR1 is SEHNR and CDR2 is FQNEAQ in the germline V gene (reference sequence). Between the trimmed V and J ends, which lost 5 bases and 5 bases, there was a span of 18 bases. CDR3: CASSGGPPKGTEAFF. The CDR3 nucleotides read TGTGCCAGCAGCGGGGGACCGCCAAAGGGGACTGAAGCTTTCTTT.

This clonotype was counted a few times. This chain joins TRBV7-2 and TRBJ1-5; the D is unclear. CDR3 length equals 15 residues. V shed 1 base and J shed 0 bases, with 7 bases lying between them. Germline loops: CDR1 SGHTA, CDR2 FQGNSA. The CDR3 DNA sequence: TGTGCCAGCAGCTTAGAGGCTATTAGCAATCAGCCCCAGCATTTT. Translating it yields CASSLEAISNQPQHF. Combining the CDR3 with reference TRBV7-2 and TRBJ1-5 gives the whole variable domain GAGVSQSPSNKVTEKGKDVELRCDPISGHTALYWYRQSLGQGLEFLIYFQGNSAPDKSGLPSDRFSAERTGGSVSTLTIQRTQQEDSAVYLCASSLEAISNQPQHFGDGTRLSIL.

The CDR3 reads CASSVGEPYNEQYF. The CDR3 nucleotides are TGTGCCAGCAGCGTGGGGGAACCCTACAATGAGCAGTACTTC. The chain joins TRBV9 to TRBJ2-7; D tentatively fits TRBD1 or TRBD2 (5 bases each). The CDR3 contains 14 residues. Germline CDR1 SGDLS, CDR2 YYNGEE. Trimming shortened V by 2 bases and J by 7 bases, and 16 bases separated the two germline ends.

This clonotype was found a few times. The DNA of the CDR3 is TGTGCCAGCAGTTACGACAGGGAAAAAACACAGCCCCAGCATTTT. Its protein product is CASSYDREKTQPQHF. The V and J genes are TRBV6-6 and TRBJ1-5; TRBD1 aligns across 7 bases. This CDR3 comprises 15 residues. CDR1 is MNHNY, CDR2 SVGAGI, per germline (reference sequence). V was pared by 2 bases and J by 7 bases, with 8 bases of the junction left unmatched.